This T cell receptor beta chain is from a study of T cell responses to AZD1222 COVID-19 vaccine. Notes on the study in general: Most donors were white British, females outnumbered males, and clonal diversity was possibly underestimated. Seropositive at baseline were only five or six AZD1222 recipients.

The CDR3 has 15 residues. Germline CDR1 reads KGHSH; CDR2 reads LQKENI. V was clipped by 3 bases and J by 5 bases; unmatched bases: 7. This clone occurred once. Antigen unknown. Produced via immunoSEQ multiplex PCR; TCRdb's table is partial and in-frame only. The table lists around 64,000 clones, around 82% of them singletons. Second doses at about 4 or about 12 weeks were pooled. The input for sequencing was peripheral blood, taken 28 days after the second AZD1222 dose. The V call is TRBV18, the J call TRBJ1-1; 9 bases map to TRBD1. This clonotype originated in an adult who received the AZD1222 COVID-19 vaccine. The CDR3 sequence is CASSPEQGASTEAFF. Here the CDR3 DNA reads TGTGCCAGCTCACCGGAACAGGGGGCAAGTACTGAAGCTTTCTTT.